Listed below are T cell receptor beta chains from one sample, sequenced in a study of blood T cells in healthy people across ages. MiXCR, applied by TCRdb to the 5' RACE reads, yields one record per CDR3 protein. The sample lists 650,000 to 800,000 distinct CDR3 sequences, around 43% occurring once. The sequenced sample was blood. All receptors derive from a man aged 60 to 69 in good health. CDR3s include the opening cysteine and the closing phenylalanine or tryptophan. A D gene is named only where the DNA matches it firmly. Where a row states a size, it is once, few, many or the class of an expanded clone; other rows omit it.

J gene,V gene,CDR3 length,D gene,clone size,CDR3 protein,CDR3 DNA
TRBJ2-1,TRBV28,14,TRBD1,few,CASSRRDRDNEQFF,TGTGCCAGCAGTCGCCGGGACAGGGACAATGAGCAGTTCTTC
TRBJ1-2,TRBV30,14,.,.,CAWRIQGPNYGYTF,TGTGCCTGGAGGATACAGGGCCCTAACTATGGCTACACCTTC
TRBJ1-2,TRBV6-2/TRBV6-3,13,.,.,CASRPDRPSSYTF,TGTGCCAGCAGACCAGACAGGCCATCAAGCTACACCTTC
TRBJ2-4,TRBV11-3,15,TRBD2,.,CASSPSGGAGNIQYF,TGTGCCAGCAGCCCTAGCGGGGGGGCTGGGAACATTCAGTACTTC
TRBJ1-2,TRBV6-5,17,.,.,CASSSFGRPPANYGYTF,TGTGCCAGCAGTTCCTTCGGACGTCCTCCAGCTAACTATGGCTACACCTTC
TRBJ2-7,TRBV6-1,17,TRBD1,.,CASSILGWTGGIYEQYF,TGTGCCAGCAGTATATTGGGTTGGACAGGGGGCATCTACGAGCAGTACTTC
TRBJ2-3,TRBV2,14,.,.,CASSVQKSTDTQYF,TGTGCCAGCAGTGTTCAAAAGAGCACAGATACGCAGTATTTT
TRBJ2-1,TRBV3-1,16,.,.,CASSQDFRGSYNEQFF,TGTGCCAGCAGCCAGGATTTCAGGGGCTCCTACAATGAGCAGTTCTTC
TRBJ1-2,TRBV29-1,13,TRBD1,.,CSAEQGAGYGYTF,TGCAGCGCAGAACAGGGGGCTGGCTATGGCTACACCTTC
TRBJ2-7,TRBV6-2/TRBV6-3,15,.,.,CVSTPGRKNHNEQYF,TGTGTCAGCACCCCCGGTAGGAAAAATCACAATGAGCAGTACTTC
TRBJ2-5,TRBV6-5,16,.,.,CASSYSLFAAQETQYF,TGTGCCAGCAGTTACTCGCTTTTCGCGGCCCAAGAGACCCAGTACTTC
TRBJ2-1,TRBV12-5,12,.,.,CASGLLYNEQFF,TGTGCTAGTGGGCTATTATACAATGAGCAGTTCTTC
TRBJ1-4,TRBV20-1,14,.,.,CSARLGAGTEKLFF,TGCAGTGCTCGACTCGGGGCAGGGACTGAAAAACTGTTTTTT
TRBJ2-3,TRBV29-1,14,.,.,CSVVGDPNTDTQYF,TGCAGCGTGGTGGGGGATCCGAACACAGATACGCAGTATTTT
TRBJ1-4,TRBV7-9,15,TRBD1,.,CASSLRQGGNEKLFF,TGTGCCAGCAGCTTAAGACAGGGGGGAAATGAAAAACTGTTTTTT
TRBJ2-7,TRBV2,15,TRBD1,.,CASNSGTAVSYEQYF,TGTGCCAGCAACTCCGGGACAGCGGTATCCTACGAGCAGTACTTC
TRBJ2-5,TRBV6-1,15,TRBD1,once,CASSEAWDREETQYF,TGTGCCAGCAGTGAAGCATGGGACAGGGAAGAGACCCAGTACTTC
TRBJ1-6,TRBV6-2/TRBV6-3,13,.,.,CASRRTFFDPLHF,TGTGCCAGCAGAAGAACCTTTTTCGATCCCCTCCACTTT
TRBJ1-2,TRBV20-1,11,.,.,CSARFDPGYTF,TGCAGTGCTAGATTTGATCCTGGCTACACCTTC
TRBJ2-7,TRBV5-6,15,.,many,CASSPRTPTYNEQYF,TGTGCCAGCAGCCCCCGGACGCCGACCTACAATGAGCAGTACTTC
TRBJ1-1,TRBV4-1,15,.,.,CASSQDPEHDTEAFF,TGCGCCAGCAGCCAAGATCCAGAACATGACACTGAAGCTTTCTTT
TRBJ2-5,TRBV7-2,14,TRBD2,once,CASQFRGGGNEQYF,TGTGCCAGCCAGTTCCGGGGGGGCGGCAATGAGCAGTACTTC
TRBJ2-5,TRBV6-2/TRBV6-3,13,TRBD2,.,CASRTSLVETQYF,TGTGCCAGCAGGACTAGCTTGGTGGAGACCCAGTACTTC
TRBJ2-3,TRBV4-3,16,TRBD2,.,CASSQDGRGGADTQYF,TGCGCCAGCAGCCAAGACGGGCGGGGGGGCGCCGATACGCAGTATTTT
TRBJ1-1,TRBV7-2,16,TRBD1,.,CASSLSGTVRGTEAFF,TGTGCCAGCAGCTTATCGGGGACAGTTCGGGGCACTGAAGCTTTCTTT
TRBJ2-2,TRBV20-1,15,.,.,CSARVGGMRTGELFF,TGCAGTGCCCGAGTGGGGGGCATGAGGACCGGGGAGCTGTTTTTT
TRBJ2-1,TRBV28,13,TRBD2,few,CASRSGGRYEQFF,TGTGCCAGCCGATCGGGGGGGCGATATGAGCAGTTCTTC
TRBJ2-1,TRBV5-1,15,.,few,CASSVEVGSYNEQFF,TGCGCCAGCAGTGTTGAGGTGGGTTCGTACAATGAGCAGTTCTTC
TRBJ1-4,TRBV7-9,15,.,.,CASSSSGTINEKLFF,TGTGCCAGCAGCTCATCAGGAACCATTAATGAAAAACTGTTTTTT
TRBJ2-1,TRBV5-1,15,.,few,CASSLADSSYNEQFF,TGCGCCAGCAGCTTGGCGGACTCCTCCTACAATGAGCAGTTCTTC
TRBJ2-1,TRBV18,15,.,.,CASSPGVGGNNEQFF,TGTGCCAGCTCACCCGGAGTGGGCGGGAACAATGAGCAGTTCTTC
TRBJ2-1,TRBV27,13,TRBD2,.,CATERGTYNEQFF,TGTGCCACCGAGCGGGGAACCTACAATGAGCAGTTCTTC
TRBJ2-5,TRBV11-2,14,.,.,CASSLRVAQETQYF,TGTGCCAGCAGCTTACGGGTAGCGCAAGAGACCCAGTACTTC
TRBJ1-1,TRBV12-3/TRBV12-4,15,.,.,CASTPAGLSGTEAFF,TGTGCCAGCACTCCCGCCGGGCTGTCCGGCACTGAAGCTTTCTTT
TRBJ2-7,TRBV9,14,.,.,CASSVGNADYEQYF,TGTGCCAGCAGCGTAGGAAACGCCGACTACGAGCAGTACTTC
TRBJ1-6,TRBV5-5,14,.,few,CASSFRQSDPPLHF,TGTGCCAGCAGCTTCAGGCAGTCCGATCCACCCCTCCACTTT
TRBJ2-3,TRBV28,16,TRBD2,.,CASSLPSGGVLDTQYF,TGTGCCAGCAGTTTACCGAGCGGGGGCGTTTTGGATACGCAGTATTTT
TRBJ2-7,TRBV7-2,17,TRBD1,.,CASSLDGGTGSDVEQYF,TGTGCCAGCAGCTTAGATGGTGGGACAGGGTCTGATGTCGAGCAGTACTTC